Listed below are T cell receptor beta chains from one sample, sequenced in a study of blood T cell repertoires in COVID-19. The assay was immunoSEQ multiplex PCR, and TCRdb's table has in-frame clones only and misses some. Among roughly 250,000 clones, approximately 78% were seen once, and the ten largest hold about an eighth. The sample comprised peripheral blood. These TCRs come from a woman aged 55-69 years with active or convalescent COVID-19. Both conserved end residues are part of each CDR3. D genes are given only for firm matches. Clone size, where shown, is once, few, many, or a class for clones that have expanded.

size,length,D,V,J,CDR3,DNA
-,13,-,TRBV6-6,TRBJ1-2,CASSYVLTDGYTF,TGTGCCAGCAGTTATGTTTTGACAGACGGCTACACCTTC
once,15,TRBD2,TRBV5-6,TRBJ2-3,CASSEGAGGTDTQYF,TGTGCCAGCAGCGAGGGAGCGGGGGGCACAGATACGCAGTATTTT
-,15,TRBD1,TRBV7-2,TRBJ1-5,CASSSDRGFNQPQHF,TGTGCCAGCAGCTCGGACAGGGGATTTAATCAGCCCCAGCATTTT
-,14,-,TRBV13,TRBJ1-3,CASSFLPNGNTIYF,TGTGCCAGCAGCTTCCTACCAAATGGAAACACCATATATTTT
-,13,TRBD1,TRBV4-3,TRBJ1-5,CASSQDRVQPQHF,TGCGCCAGCAGCCAGGACAGGGTCCAGCCCCAGCATTTT
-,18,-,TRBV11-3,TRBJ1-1,CASSPRRQANLMNTEAFF,TGTGCCAGCAGCCCAAGACGGCAGGCAAACCTCATGAACACTGAAGCTTTCTTT
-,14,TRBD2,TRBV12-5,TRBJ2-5,CASGRGGSQETQYF,TGTGCTAGTGGTCGGGGGGGGTCTCAAGAGACCCAGTACTTC
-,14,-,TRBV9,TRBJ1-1,CASSVVGGRTEAFF,TGTGCCAGCAGCGTAGTGGGGGGGCGGACTGAAGCTTTCTTT
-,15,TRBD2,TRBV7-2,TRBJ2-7,CASSPTSGANYEQYF,TGTGCCAGCAGCCCGACTAGCGGGGCTAACTACGAGCAGTACTTC
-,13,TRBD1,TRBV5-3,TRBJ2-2,CARRQGRAGELFF,TGTGCCAGACGACAGGGACGGGCCGGGGAGCTGTTTTTT
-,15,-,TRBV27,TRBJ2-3,CASSLAGALTDTQYF,TGTGCCAGCAGTTTAGCGGGGGCCCTCACAGATACGCAGTATTTT
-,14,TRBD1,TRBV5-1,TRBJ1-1,CASSFGTGDTEAFF,TGCGCCAGCAGCTTTGGGACAGGGGACACTGAAGCTTTCTTT
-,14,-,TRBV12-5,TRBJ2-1,CASGLVSGSNEQFF,TGTGCTAGTGGTTTGGTCTCAGGGTCCAATGAGCAGTTCTTC
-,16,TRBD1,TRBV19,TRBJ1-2,CATEEKNRGGDYGYTF,TGTGCCACTGAAGAGAAGAACAGGGGAGGAGACTATGGCTACACCTTC
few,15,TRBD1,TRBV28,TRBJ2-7,CASSPGGTGTYEQYF,TGTGCCAGCAGTCCTGGGGGGACAGGTACCTACGAGCAGTACTTC